This passage covers 20 T cell receptor beta chains from one sample sequenced in a study of blood T cell repertoires in COVID-19. The repertoire was sequenced with immunoSEQ multiplex PCR; TCRdb's copy has only in-frame clones and lacks some. This table holds around 72,000 clones, approximately 89% found once. The source material was peripheral blood. Receptors originate from a woman in her sixties or seventies with acute or convalescent COVID-19.

The chain is built from TRBV7-9 and TRBJ2-7; no firm D call. V lost 1 base to trimming and J lost 4 bases, with 5 bases between them. Germline V gives CDR1 SEHNR, CDR2 FQNEAQ (reference sequence). This CDR3 contains 12 residues. CDR3 nucleotides: TGTGCCAGCAGCTTAGGCAGATACGAGCAGTACTTC. Translated, it gives CASSLGRYEQYF.

Many counts were recorded for this clone. The rearrangement uses TRBV11-2 and TRBJ1-5; the D is unclear. CDR1 is SGHAT and CDR2 is FQNNGV in the germline V gene. V was cut by 0 bases and J by 0 bases, with 6 bases left in between. This CDR3 is 15 amino acids long. CDR3 nucleotide sequence: TGTGCCAGCAGCTTAGAACCAGGTAGCAATCAGCCCCAGCATTTT. It is translated as CASSLEPGSNQPQHF.

J is TRBJ1-1 and V is TRBV11-2, with 7 nucleotides matching TRBD1. The CDR3 runs to 14 residues. Germline V lookup: CDR1 SGHAT, CDR2 FQNNGV. V was clipped by 4 bases and J by 4 bases; unmatched bases: 6. The CDR3 protein is CASSSLQGLTEAFF. For the CDR3, the DNA is TGTGCCAGCAGCTCCCTACAGGGGCTCACTGAAGCTTTCTTT.

Remarks on this clone: The junction departs from the called germline gene at one end, perhaps through a read error. The J gene is TRBJ2-7, the V gene TRBV6-5, with 11 bases that match TRBD1. CDR1 is MNHEY and CDR2 is SVGAGI in the germline V gene. This CDR3 is 15 amino acids long. The CDR3 is CASSNSGQGVSEQYF. The CDR3 DNA reads as TGTGCCAGCAGTAACTCGGGACAGGGGGTCTCCGAGCAGTACTTC.

The V and J genes are TRBV5-1 and TRBJ2-1; possibly TRBD2 for D (6 bases). In germline, CDR1 is SGHRS, CDR2 YFSETQ. V shed 9 bases and J shed 4 bases, with 20 bases lying between them. The CDR3 sequence is 15 residues long. CDR3 residues: CATMSGVAGYNEQFF. The DNA of the CDR3 is TGCGCCACCATGTCGGGGGTAGCTGGGTACAATGAGCAGTTCTTC.

The chain is built from TRBV6-2 or TRBV6-3 and TRBJ1-5, with 8 bases lining up with TRBD1. Looked up from germline, CDR1 is MNHEY and CDR2 is SVGEGT. The CDR3 totals 13 residues. V dropped 6 bases and J dropped 4; count of bases not matched to a gene: 2. The CDR3 sequence is CASSRQGNQPQHF. The CDR3 DNA reads TGTGCCAGCAGCCGACAGGGGAATCAGCCCCAGCATTTT.

The chain carries TRBV6-2 or TRBV6-3 and TRBJ1-5; D not resolved. Germline CDR1 reads MNHEY; CDR2 reads SVGEGT. Trimming took off 4 bases at V and 7 bases at J, with 20 bases between the two ends. The CDR3 sequence is 16 residues long. The CDR3 loop reads CASSSTPSSAGQPQHF. DNA for the CDR3: TGTGCCAGCAGTTCCACCCCATCCTCGGCCGGGCAGCCCCAGCATTTT.

The chain combines TRBV29-1 with TRBJ1-1, with 9 bases fitting TRBD1. The CDR3 length is 17 residues. Germline CDR1 reads SQVTM; CDR2 reads ANQGSEA. J lost 3 bases, V lost 4 bases, and 15 bases had no gene match. Here the CDR3 reads CSVARVPGQGGYTEAFF. CDR3 nucleotides: TGCAGCGTTGCAAGAGTCCCGGGACAGGGAGGGTACACTGAAGCTTTCTTT. The full variable domain, its missing parts supplied by reference TRBV29-1 and TRBJ1-1, is SAVISQKPSRDICQRGTSLTIQCQVDSQVTMMFWYRQQPGQSLTLIATANQGSEATYESGFVIDKFPISRPNLTFSTLTVSNMSPEDSSIYLCSVARVPGQGGYTEAFFGQGTRLTVV.

The chain has TRBV21-1 and TRBJ2-3; TRBD2, the table's D call, lacks a check against the DNA. TRBV21-1 is listed as a pseudogene. The CDR3 sequence is 17 residues long. The CDR3 sequence is CAGATSGGPRPTDTQYF. CDR3 coding DNA: TGTGCTGGGGCGACTAGCGGGGGACCTCGCCCCACAGATACGCAGTATTTT.

V gene TRBV5-1 combines with J gene TRBJ1-2, with a weak D call TRBD1 (5 bases). Trimming removed 4 bases at V and 4 bases at J, with 14 bases between. The CDR3 has 14 amino acids. Looked up from germline, CDR1 is SGHRS and CDR2 is YFSETQ. CDR3 DNA: TGCGCCAGCAGCCCTTCAGGGATCGGCTATGGCTACACCTTC. Encoded protein: CASSPSGIGYGYTF.

The count of this clone is one. This chain uses TRBV12-5 with TRBJ1-1, with a tentative D call TRBD1 (5 bases). The ends were cut back, 6 bases at V and 4 bases at J, with 15 bases in the middle. The germline V gene has CDR1 LGHNT and CDR2 FRNRAP. This CDR3 contains 14 residues. For the CDR3, the DNA is TGTGCTAGTGGAGCGCAGGGTTTTGGCACTGAAGCTTTCTTT. It specifies CASGAQGFGTEAFF.

The V gene is TRBV28, the J gene TRBJ1-2; D is possibly TRBD1 (6 bases). The germline V gene encodes CDR1 MDHEN and CDR2 SYDVKM. CDR3 size: 12 residues. V dropped 6 bases and J dropped 4 bases, with 9 bases sitting between them. DNA for the CDR3: TGTGCCAGCAGCCCGACAGGCTATGGCTACACCTTC. Translating it yields CASSPTGYGYTF.

This chain links TRBV11-2 with TRBJ2-3, with 13 bases lining up with TRBD2. V lost 7 bases and J lost 8; bases outside the gene matches: 15. From germline, CDR1 is SGHAT and CDR2 FQNNGV. This CDR3 is 17 amino acids long. For the CDR3, the DNA is TGTGCCAGCAAGACCCCGGGACTAGCGGGGAATCGGGCTACGCAGTATTTT. This translates into CASKTPGLAGNRATQYF.

The gene calls are TRBV7-2 and TRBJ2-7, with 9 bases aligning to TRBD1. Germline-derived CDR1 and CDR2 are SGHTA and FQGNSA. The CDR3 sequence is 13 residues long. V lost 5 bases and J lost 10; bases outside the gene matches: 9. CDR3 sequence: CASSGPGQGIQYF. Here the CDR3 DNA reads TGTGCCAGCAGCGGGCCGGGACAGGGTATCCAGTACTTC.

V gene TRBV29-1 combines with J gene TRBJ1-2; the match to TRBD1 covers 7 bases. In germline, CDR1 is SQVTM, CDR2 ANQGSEA. The J segment lost 8 bases and the V segment lost 2 bases, leaving 2 bases of the junction unmatched. The CDR3 length is 11 residues. The CDR3: CSVETGVGYTF. The CDR3 nucleotides are TGCAGCGTTGAAACAGGGGTAGGCTACACCTTC.

This chain links TRBV7-9 with TRBJ1-6; 10 positions match TRBD1. This CDR3 has 15 amino acids. The J segment lost 5 bases and the V segment lost 6 bases, leaving 4 bases of the junction unmatched. Germline CDR1 SEHNR, CDR2 FQNEAQ (reference sequence). This CDR3 is CASSPGTGDNSPLHF. The CDR3 nucleotides are TGTGCCAGCAGTCCCGGGACAGGGGATAATTCACCCCTCCACTTT.

CDR3 coding DNA: TGTGCCAGCAGCTTTTTGGACAGGGTCGGCTATGGCTACACCTTC. Its protein is CASSFLDRVGYGYTF. The chain is built from TRBV9 and TRBJ1-2; 8 bases align to TRBD1. The CDR3 runs to 15 residues. The J segment lost 4 bases and the V segment lost 4 bases, leaving 9 bases of the junction unmatched. The germline CDR1 and CDR2 sequences are SGDLS and YYNGEE.

This rearrangement joins TRBV7-2 to TRBJ1-2; 11 bases match TRBD1. Losses at the gene ends were 1 base for V and 10 bases for J; bases not matched to a gene: 5. CDR1 and CDR2 (germline): SGHTA, FQGNSA. There are 14 residues in the CDR3. CDR3 DNA: TGTGCCAGCAGCTTAGTGGGACAGGGGGTAGCCTACACCTTC. This translates into CASSLVGQGVAYTF. Drawing the rest from reference TRBV7-2 and TRBJ1-2, the complete variable domain is GAGVSQSPSNKVTEKGKDVELRCDPISGHTALYWYRQSLGQGLEFLIYFQGNSAPDKSGLPSDRFSAERTGGSVSTLTIQRTQQEDSAVYLCASSLVGQGVAYTFGSGTRLTVV.

V usage is TRBV5-1 and J usage is TRBJ1-2; D may be TRBD1 (5 bases). Germline V CDR1 and CDR2: SGHRS, YFSETQ. V lost 1 base to trimming and J lost 4 bases, with 11 bases between them. CDR3 size: 14 residues. The CDR3 sequence is CASSLNGGSYGYTF. CDR3 sequence (DNA): TGCGCCAGCAGCTTGAACGGGGGGTCCTATGGCTACACCTTC.

CDR3 sequence reads: CASSLDRTGGADTQYF. The CDR3 coding sequence is TGTGCCAGCAGCTTAGATAGGACAGGGGGCGCAGATACGCAGTATTTT. The rearrangement links TRBV11-1 to TRBJ2-3; TRBD1 agrees at 11 bases. CDR3 length equals 16 residues. V was clipped by 1 base and J by 4 bases; unmatched bases: 4. CDR1 is SGHAT, CDR2 FQDESV, per germline (reference sequence).